This TCR beta chain was recorded in a study of a mutant IDH1 vaccine in newly diagnosed glioma. Study-wide context: Standard pretreatment was either radiotherapy, temozolomide, or, for most, radiochemotherapy with temozolomide.

General observations from the study: Detectable vaccine-induced immune responses arose in roughly 93% of patients.

As for time point: week 35, safety follow-up. The content of each vaccine dose was 300 ug of mutant IDH1 20-mer peptide, and topical imiquimod accompanied it. Across weeks 1, 3, 5, 7, 11, 15, 19 and 23, patients received a vaccination each time, eight in all. Each astrocytoma in the donors was new, WHO grade 3 or 4, IDH1-mutant and ATRX-lost. The V end was cut by 2 bases, the J end by 7 bases, with 24 bases between. The CDR3 sequence is 18 residues long. Per the germline V gene, CDR1 is SGHVS and CDR2 is FQNEAQ. A word on this clone: No antigen is known for it.

The protocol was immunoSEQ multiplex PCR, while the TCRdb copy is restricted to in-frame clones and leaves out a portion. The sample lists roughly 69,000 clones, more than 85% occurring once. V usage is TRBV7-8 and J usage is TRBJ2-1; D call uncertain. The TCR sequence derives from a man aged 30 to 39 with glioma. Material: PBMCs, obtained from a glioma patient whose treatment included an IDH1 peptide vaccine. The CDR3 region has the DNA TGTGCCAGCAGCTTAACTTCCTTTATCCTCCGAACATCTAATGAGCAGTTCTTC. As protein: CASSLTSFILRTSNEQFF. Variable domain in full (rest from reference TRBV7-8 and TRBJ2-1): GAGVSQSPRYKVAKRGQDVALRCDPISGHVSLFWYQQALGQGPEFLTYFQNEAQLDKSGLPSDRFFAERPEGSVSTLKIQRTQQEDSAVYLCASSLTSFILRTSNEQFFGPGTRLTVL.